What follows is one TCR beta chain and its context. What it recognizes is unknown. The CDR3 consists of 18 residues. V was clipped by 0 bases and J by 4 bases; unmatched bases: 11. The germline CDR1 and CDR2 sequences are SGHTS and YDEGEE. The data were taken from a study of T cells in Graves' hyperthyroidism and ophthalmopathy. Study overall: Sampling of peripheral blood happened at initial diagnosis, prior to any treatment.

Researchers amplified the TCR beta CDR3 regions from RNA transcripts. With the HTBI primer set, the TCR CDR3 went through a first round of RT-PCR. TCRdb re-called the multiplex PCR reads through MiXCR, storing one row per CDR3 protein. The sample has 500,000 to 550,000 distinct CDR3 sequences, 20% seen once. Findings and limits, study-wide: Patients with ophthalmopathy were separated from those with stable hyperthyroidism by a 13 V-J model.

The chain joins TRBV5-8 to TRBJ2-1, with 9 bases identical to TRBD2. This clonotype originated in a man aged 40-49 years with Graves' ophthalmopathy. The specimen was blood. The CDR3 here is CASSLAGGPGLAYNEQFF. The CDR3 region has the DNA TGTGCCAGCAGCTTGGCCGGAGGGCCGGGACTAGCTTACAATGAGCAGTTCTTC.